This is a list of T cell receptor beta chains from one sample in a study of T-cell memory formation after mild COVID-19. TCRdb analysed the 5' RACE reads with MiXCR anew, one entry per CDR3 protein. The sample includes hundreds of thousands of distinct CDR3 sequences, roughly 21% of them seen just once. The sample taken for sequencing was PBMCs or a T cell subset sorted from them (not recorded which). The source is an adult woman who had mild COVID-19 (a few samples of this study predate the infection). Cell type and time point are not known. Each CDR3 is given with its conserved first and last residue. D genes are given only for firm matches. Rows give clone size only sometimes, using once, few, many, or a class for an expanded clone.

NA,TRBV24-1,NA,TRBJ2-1,CATSDQRTGSSYNEQFF,TGTGCCACCAGTGATCAGAGGACGGGAAGCTCCTACAATGAGCAGTTCTTC
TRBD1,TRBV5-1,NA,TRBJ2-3,CASSSQGARTDTQYF,TGCGCCAGCAGCTCACAGGGGGCGCGGACAGATACGCAGTATTTT
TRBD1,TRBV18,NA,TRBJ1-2,CASSTTGQSYGYTF,TGTGCCAGCTCAACGACGGGACAGTCCTATGGCTACACCTTC
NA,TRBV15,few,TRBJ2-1,CATSREREQFF,TGTGCCACCAGCAGAGAACGGGAGCAGTTCTTC
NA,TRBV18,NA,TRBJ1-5,CASYQGWGQPQHF,TGTGCCAGCTACCAAGGGTGGGGGCAGCCCCAGCATTTT
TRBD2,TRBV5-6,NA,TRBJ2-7,CASSLGGGLAGSEQYF,TGTGCCAGCAGCTTGGGTGGTGGACTAGCGGGGTCCGAGCAGTACTTC
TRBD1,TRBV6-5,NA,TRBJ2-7,CASSSSGTGDLSSYEQYF,TGTGCCAGCAGCTCCTCCGGGACAGGCGATTTGAGCTCCTACGAGCAGTACTTC
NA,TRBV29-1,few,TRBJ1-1,CSVGEDTEAFF,TGCAGCGTTGGGGAGGACACTGAAGCTTTCTTT
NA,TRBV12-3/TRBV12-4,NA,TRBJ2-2,CASTPARQENTGELFF,TGTGCCAGCACTCCCGCAAGGCAGGAGAACACCGGGGAGCTGTTTTTT
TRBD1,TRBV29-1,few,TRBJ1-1,CSVEGTVKAFF,TGCAGCGTGGAGGGGACAGTGAAAGCTTTCTTT
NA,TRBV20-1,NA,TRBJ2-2,CSAREPGRGGTGELFF,TGCAGTGCTAGAGAACCGGGACGAGGGGGCACCGGGGAGCTGTTTTTT
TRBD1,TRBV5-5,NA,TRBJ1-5,CASSFRTGHQPQHF,TGTGCCAGCAGCTTCCGGACAGGGCATCAGCCCCAGCATTTT
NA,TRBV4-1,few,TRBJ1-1,CASSQDGLRRGGAEAFF,TGCGCCAGCAGCCAAGATGGGCTTCGTAGGGGGGGGGCTGAAGCTTTCTTT
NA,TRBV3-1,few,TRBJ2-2,CASSLRTVGTGELFF,TGTGCCAGCAGCCTAAGGACAGTGGGGACCGGGGAGCTGTTTTTT
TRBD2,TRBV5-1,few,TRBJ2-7,CASSLAGLAGGSTYEQYF,TGCGCCAGCAGCTTGGCCGGACTAGCGGGGGGATCCACCTACGAGCAGTACTTC
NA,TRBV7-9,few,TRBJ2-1,CASSPSWRAAYNEQFF,TGTGCCAGCAGCCCATCATGGCGGGCCGCCTACAATGAGCAGTTCTTC
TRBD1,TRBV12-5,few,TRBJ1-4,CASGITGGRGEKLFF,TGTGCTAGTGGTATCACAGGGGGCCGGGGTGAAAAACTGTTTTTT
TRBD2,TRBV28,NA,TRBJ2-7,CASSHRSGSLGEQYF,TGTGCCAGCAGTCACAGAAGCGGGAGTCTGGGTGAGCAGTACTTC
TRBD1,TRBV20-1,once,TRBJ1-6,CSASRDRRSSYNSPLHF,TGCAGTGCCTCCCGGGACAGAAGGAGCTCCTATAATTCACCCCTCCACTTT
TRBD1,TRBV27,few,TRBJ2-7,CASSLPGQGAYEQYF,TGTGCCAGCAGTTTACCGGGACAGGGGGCATACGAGCAGTACTTC
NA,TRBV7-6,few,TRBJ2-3,CASSLTTGRVTQYF,TGTGCCAGCAGCCTTACCACAGGGAGGGTGACGCAGTATTTT
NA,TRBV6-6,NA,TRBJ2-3,CASSWEYTDTQYF,TGTGCCAGCTCTTGGGAGTACACAGATACGCAGTATTTT
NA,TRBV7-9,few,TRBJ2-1,CASSSEGGKNAYNEQFF,TGTGCCAGCAGCTCAGAGGGGGGGAAAAACGCCTACAATGAGCAGTTCTTC
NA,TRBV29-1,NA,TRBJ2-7,CSVGVDEQYF,TGCAGCGTTGGGGTCGACGAGCAGTACTTC
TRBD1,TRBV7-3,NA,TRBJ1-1,CASSYRGMENTEAFF,TGTGCCAGCAGCTACAGGGGAATGGAGAACACTGAAGCTTTCTTT
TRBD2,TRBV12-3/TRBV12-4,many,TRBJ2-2,CASTLAGGNTGELFF,TGTGCCAGCACCCTAGCGGGGGGAAACACCGGGGAGCTGTTTTTT
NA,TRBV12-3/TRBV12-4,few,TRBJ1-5,CASSQGVLSNQPQHF,TGTGCCAGCAGTCAGGGTGTCCTCAGCAATCAGCCCCAGCATTTT
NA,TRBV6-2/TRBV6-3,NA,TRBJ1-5,CASSSQGFGNQPQHF,TGTGCCAGCAGCTCCCAGGGGTTCGGGAATCAGCCCCAGCATTTT
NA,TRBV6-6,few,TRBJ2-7,CASSSALNRAPGYEQYF,TGTGCCAGCAGTTCCGCCCTCAACAGGGCACCAGGCTACGAGCAGTACTTC
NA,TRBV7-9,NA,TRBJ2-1,CASRSPGNEQFF,TGTGCCAGCAGAAGTCCGGGGAATGAGCAGTTCTTC
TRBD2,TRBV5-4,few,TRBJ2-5,CASSSGTSGGTGTQYF,TGTGCCAGCAGCTCCGGGACTAGCGGGGGCACGGGGACCCAGTACTTC
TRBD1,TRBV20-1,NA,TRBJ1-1,CSATRGTVSDWTEAFF,TGCAGTGCTACCAGGGGGACAGTTAGCGATTGGACTGAAGCTTTCTTT
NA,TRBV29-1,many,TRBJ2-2,CSVGSVGELFF,TGCAGCGTTGGTTCGGTCGGGGAGCTGTTTTTT
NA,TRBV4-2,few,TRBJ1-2,CASSRGRRLDGYTF,TGTGCCAGCAGCCGAGGACGGAGGTTGGATGGCTACACCTTC
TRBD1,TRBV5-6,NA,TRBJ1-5,CASSWDRGRRQPQHF,TGTGCCAGCAGCTGGGACAGGGGGCGAAGACAGCCCCAGCATTTT
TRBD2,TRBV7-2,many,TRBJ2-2,CASSPGLAVTGELFF,TGTGCCAGCAGTCCGGGACTAGCGGTGACCGGGGAGCTGTTTTTT
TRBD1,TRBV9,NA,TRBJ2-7,CASSAGNGQGVQYF,TGTGCCAGCAGCGCCGGGAACGGACAGGGAGTGCAGTACTTC
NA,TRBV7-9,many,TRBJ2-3,CASRYPDRSTQYF,TGTGCCAGCAGATACCCGGACCGGTCAACGCAGTATTTT
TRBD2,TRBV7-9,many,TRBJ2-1,CASGREERNEQFF,TGTGCCAGCGGGCGGGAGGAGCGGAATGAGCAGTTCTTC
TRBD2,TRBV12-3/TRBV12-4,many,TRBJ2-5,CASSPWRGARTQYF,TGTGCCAGCAGTCCGTGGCGGGGGGCTCGGACCCAGTACTTC
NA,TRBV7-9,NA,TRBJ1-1,CASSLHGDTEAFF,TGTGCCAGCAGCTTACACGGGGACACTGAAGCTTTCTTT
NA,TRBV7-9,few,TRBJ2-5,CASRGGSGGYGETQYF,TGTGCCAGCAGAGGTGGTTCTGGGGGCTATGGTGAGACCCAGTACTTC
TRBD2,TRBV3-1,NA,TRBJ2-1,CASSNSWAGEKFF,TGTGCCAGCAGCAACTCTTGGGCGGGAGAAAAGTTCTTC
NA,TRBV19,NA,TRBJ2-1,CASMSLPSSRGWDNEQFF,TGTGCCAGTATGTCTCTCCCTAGCAGCCGTGGGTGGGACAATGAGCAGTTCTTC
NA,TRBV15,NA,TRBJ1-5,CATSSSGIKGRSNQPQHF,TGTGCCACCAGCTCCTCCGGGATTAAAGGGAGAAGCAATCAGCCCCAGCATTTT
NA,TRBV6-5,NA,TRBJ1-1,CASSYSREGNTEAFF,TGTGCCAGCAGTTACTCGCGAGAGGGGAACACTGAAGCTTTCTTT
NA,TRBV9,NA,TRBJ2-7,CASSGTKVGEQYF,TGTGCCAGCAGTGGGACCAAGGTTGGGGAGCAGTACTTC
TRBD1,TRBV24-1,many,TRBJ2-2,CATSDLDRDTGELFF,TGTGCCACCAGTGATTTGGACAGGGACACCGGGGAGCTGTTTTTT
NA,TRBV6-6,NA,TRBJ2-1,CASSFGGADNEQFF,TGTGCCAGCAGTTTTGGCGGGGCCGACAATGAGCAGTTCTTC
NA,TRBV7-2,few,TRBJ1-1,CASSLGGYGRAAFF,TGTGCCAGCAGCTTAGGGGGTTATGGCAGGGCCGCTTTCTTT
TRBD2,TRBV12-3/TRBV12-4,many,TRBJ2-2,CASNLGGETGELFF,TGTGCCAGCAACCTGGGGGGGGAAACCGGGGAGCTGTTTTTT
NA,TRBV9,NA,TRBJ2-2,CASSSGHLTGELFF,TGTGCCAGCAGCTCGGGACATCTCACCGGGGAGCTGTTTTTT